There are a few counts of the clone carrying this TCR beta chain. The antigen is unknown. Every diagnosis used clinical symptoms, serum thyroxine and TRAb, thyroid ultrasound and orbital computed tomography. The sample belongs to a study of T cells in Graves' hyperthyroidism and ophthalmopathy. About the study: Peripheral blood was collected at initial diagnosis, before any treatment. Study-wide points: Separating ophthalmopathy from stable hyperthyroidism was achieved by a 13 V-J model.

CDR1 and CDR2 (germline): ENHRY, SYGVKD. The CDR3 is made up of 14 amino acids. V was pared by 9 bases and J by 5 bases, with 18 bases between. Researchers amplified the TCR beta CDR3 regions from RNA transcripts. Using the HTBI primer set, a first-round RT-PCR was run on the TCR CDR3. TCRdb independently ran MiXCR on the multiplex PCR reads; one entry per CDR3 protein. The table records about 720,000 distinct CDR3 sequences, around 20% of them present only once. The chain carries TRBV10-3 and TRBJ2-3, with D unresolved. This receptor was identified in a woman in her forties or fifties with Graves' hyperthyroidism that later progressed to Graves' ophthalmopathy. Sample: blood. The CDR3 sequence is CAMGRRLGRDTQYF. The CDR3 nucleotides are TGTGCCATGGGCCGCCGACTCGGAAGAGATACGCAGTATTTT.